This T cell receptor beta chain derives from a study of T cell changes during pregnancy in multiple sclerosis. Profiled with immunoSEQ multiplex PCR; TCRdb holds only in-frame clones, not every one. This table has under 60,000 clones, roughly 92% appearing once. V was trimmed by 4 bases and J by 5 bases, leaving 11 bases between them. The CDR3 runs to 13 residues. Germline V gene data show CDR1 as SGHTA and CDR2 as FQGNSA. The origin of this receptor is a female donor in good health, enrolled as a control in a pregnancy study. V usage is TRBV7-2 and J usage is TRBJ1-1; D call uncertain. Sequencing was performed on CD4+ T cells from peripheral blood mononuclear cells, taken in the second trimester of pregnancy. CDR3 DNA sequence: TGTGCCAGCAGCTCCGTCTCTGTGACTGAAGCTTTCTTT. It is translated as CASSSVSVTEAFF.